This T cell receptor beta chain was sequenced for a study of human T cells and chemical hapten exposure. Study-wide context: Patients having alopecia areata, totalis or universalis were mostly female. The study, taken as a whole, reports: A positive correlation with patch test score was found for PT1 expanded TCR counts. With regard to DPC sensitization, TCRs above 1 in 1000 frequency did not change.

The time point denotes: patch test 3, about 24 weeks after DPC sensitization. Treatment noted: therapeutic diphenylcyclopropenone sensitization with weekly scalp DPC. Note on this clonotype: What it binds is unknown.

Germline CDR1 and CDR2: MNHEY and SMNVEV (reference sequence). V gave up 8 bases and J gave up 6 bases; unmatched junction bases: 8. CDR3 length: 14 residues. One entry per CDR3 protein results from TCRdb running MiXCR on the RACE reads. The sample has about 160,000 distinct CDR3 sequences, roughly 25% seen once. The chain is built from TRBV27 and TRBJ2-1, with 9 positions matching TRBD2. The receptor was isolated from a woman in her late teens or twenties with alopecia areata. Some clones in this sample may be carry-over from other donors' samples. The starting material was whole blood, obtained in connection with sensitization to the hapten diphenylcyclopropenone (DPC). The CDR3 protein is CASLSGRWGNEQFF. The CDR3 bases are TGTGCCAGCCTTAGCGGGAGATGGGGCAATGAGCAGTTCTTC.